The sequence of this TCR beta chain was determined in a study of cytomegalovirus exposure and HLA in healthy donors. The overall study: The approximately 120 validation repertoires were produced on the same platform as the roughly 700 repertoires of the first cohort. This was reported in a later analysis. Study-level results: It was 150 to 200 TCR beta chains that were listed as cytomegalovirus-associated.

Germline V gene data show CDR1 as MNHEY and CDR2 as SVGAGI. The CDR3 loop spans 15 amino acids. Trimming removed 0 bases from V and 1 base from J, with 7 bases in between. Assay used: immunoSEQ multiplex PCR; TCRdb lists only in-frame clones, some missing. The profile shows 100,000 to 150,000 clones, 88% of them singletons. Points on this clone: The antigen is undetermined.

This TCR was recovered from a man aged 25-45 years in good health and CMV-seronegative. The V call is TRBV6-5, the J call TRBJ1-5; tentative D call: TRBD1 (6 bases). Sequenced sample: PBMCs. The CDR3 protein is CASSYSQGSNQPQHF. CDR3 bases: TGTGCCAGCAGTTACTCCCAGGGGAGCAATCAGCCCCAGCATTTT.